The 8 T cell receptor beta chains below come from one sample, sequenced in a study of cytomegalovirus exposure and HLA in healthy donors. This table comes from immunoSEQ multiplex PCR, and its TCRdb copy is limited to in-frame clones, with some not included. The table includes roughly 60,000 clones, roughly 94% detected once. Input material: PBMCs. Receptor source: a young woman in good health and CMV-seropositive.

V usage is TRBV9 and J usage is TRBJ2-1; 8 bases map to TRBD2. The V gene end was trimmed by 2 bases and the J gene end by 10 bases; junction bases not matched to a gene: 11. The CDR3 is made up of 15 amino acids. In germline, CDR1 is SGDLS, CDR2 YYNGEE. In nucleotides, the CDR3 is TGTGCCAGCAGCGTCGGGACTAGTCCGAATTGGGAGCAGTTCTTC. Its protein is CASSVGTSPNWEQFF.

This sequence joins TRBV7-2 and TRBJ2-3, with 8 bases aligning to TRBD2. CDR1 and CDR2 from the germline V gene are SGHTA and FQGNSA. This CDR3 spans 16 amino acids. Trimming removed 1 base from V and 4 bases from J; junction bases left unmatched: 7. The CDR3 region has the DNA TGTGCCAGCAGCTTAGTGGGTAGCGGGGTCTCAGATACGCAGTATTTT. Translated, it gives CASSLVGSGVSDTQYF.

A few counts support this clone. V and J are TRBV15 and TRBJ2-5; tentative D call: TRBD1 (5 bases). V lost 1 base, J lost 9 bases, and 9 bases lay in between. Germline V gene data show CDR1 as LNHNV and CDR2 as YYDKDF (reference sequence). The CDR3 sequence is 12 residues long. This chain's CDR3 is CATSRVPGPQYF. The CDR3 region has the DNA TGTGCCACCAGCAGAGTTCCAGGGCCCCAGTACTTC.

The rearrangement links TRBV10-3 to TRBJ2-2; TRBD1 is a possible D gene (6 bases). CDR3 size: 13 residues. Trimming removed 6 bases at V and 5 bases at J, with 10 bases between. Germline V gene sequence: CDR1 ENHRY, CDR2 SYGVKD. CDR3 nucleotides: TGTGCCATCAGCCACAGGGTAACCGGGGAGCTGTTTTTT. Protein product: CAISHRVTGELFF.

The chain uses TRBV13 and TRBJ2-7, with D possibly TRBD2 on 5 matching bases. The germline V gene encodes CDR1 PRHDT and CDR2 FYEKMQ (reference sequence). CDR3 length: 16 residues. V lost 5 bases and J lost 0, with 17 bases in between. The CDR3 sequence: CASSPGRARVSYEQYF. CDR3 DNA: TGTGCCAGCAGCCCCGGTCGGGCGCGGGTCTCCTACGAGCAGTACTTC.

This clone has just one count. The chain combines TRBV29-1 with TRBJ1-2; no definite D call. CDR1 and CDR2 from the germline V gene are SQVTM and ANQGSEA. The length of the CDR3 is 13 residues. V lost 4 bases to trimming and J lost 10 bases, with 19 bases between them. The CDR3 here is CSVAWTEAGVYTF. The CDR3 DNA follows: TGCAGCGTTGCGTGGACGGAGGCCGGTGTCTACACCTTC.

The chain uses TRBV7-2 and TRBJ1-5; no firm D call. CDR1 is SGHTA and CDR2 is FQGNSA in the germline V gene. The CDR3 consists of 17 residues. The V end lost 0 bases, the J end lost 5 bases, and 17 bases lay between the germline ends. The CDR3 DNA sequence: TGTGCCAGCAGCTTAGCGAGTCGAGCGCTTGTCGATCAGCCCCAGCATTTT. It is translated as CASSLASRALVDQPQHF.

The CDR3 sequence: CASSTQGGTGELFF. The CDR3 nucleotides read TGTGCCAGCAGCACTCAAGGAGGAACCGGGGAGCTGTTTTTT. The chain links TRBV9 to TRBJ2-2; D might be TRBD2 (5 bases). CDR3 size: 14 residues. V dropped 4 bases and J dropped 5 bases, with 12 bases sitting between them. The germline V gene encodes CDR1 SGDLS and CDR2 YYNGEE.